The 2 T cell receptor beta chains reported below all come from one sample, sequenced in a study of CD8 T cells in Susac syndrome (dated by TCRdb to the late 2010s). Library preparation employed the immunoSEQ multiplex PCR assay. RNA was extracted with the RNeasy kit and about 0.5 to 1 ug was reverse transcribed using random hexamers. TCRdb reprocessed the public reads (quality trimming at Q25 with fastp, clone calling with MiXCR) and kept in-frame beta chains. Each entry is one CDR3 protein sequence, shown with its most common DNA and genes. This sample is represented by 90,000 to 150,000 distinct CDR3 sequences; under 95% of them were singletons. Over 0.1% of the sample is held by the ten biggest clonotypes. Sequences were obtained from CD8+ T cells from PBMCs. All receptors derive from a human donor in good health.

The sample holds one count of this clonotype. This chain links TRBV13 with TRBJ2-1; 14 positions agree with TRBD2. This CDR3 spans 15 amino acids. Looked up from germline, CDR1 is PRHDT and CDR2 is FYEKMQ (reference sequence). The V segment lost 4 bases and the J segment 9 bases; nucleotides outside the gene matches: 5. This chain's CDR3 is CASSSGTSGSTEQFF. DNA of the CDR3: TGTGCCAGCAGCTCAGGGACTAGCGGGAGTACTGAGCAGTTCTTC.

The chain carries TRBV7-8 and TRBJ1-2, with D perhaps TRBD1 (6 bases). Germline lookup yields CDR1 SGHVS and CDR2 FQNEAQ. The length of the CDR3 is 13 residues. Trimming removed 5 bases at V and 5 bases at J, with 12 bases between. The CDR3 loop reads CASSPRTEYGYTF. Here the CDR3 DNA reads TGTGCCAGCAGCCCAAGGACAGAATATGGCTACACCTTC.